The 21 T cell receptor beta chains in this list originate from one sample, sequenced in a study of cytomegalovirus exposure and HLA in healthy donors. Both 60 Vbeta primers and 13 Jbeta primers went into the PCR. The assay was immunoSEQ multiplex PCR, and TCRdb's table has in-frame clones only and misses some. This sample yields roughly 200,000 clones, of which roughly 9.5% are seen a single time; 1% to 1.5% belongs to the top ten. The sequencing sample was made of PBMCs. These receptors originate from a woman aged 30 to 39 in good health and CMV-seropositive.

This CDR3 reads CASSGNSQGFEQYF. For the CDR3, the DNA is TGTGCCAGCAGCGGGAACTCGCAGGGCTTCGAGCAGTACTTC. The chain is built from TRBV9 and TRBJ2-7; D is possibly TRBD1 (5 bases). This CDR3 region has 14 residues. Between the trimmed V and J ends, which lost 3 bases and 6 bases, there was a span of 16 bases. CDR1 is SGDLS, CDR2 YYNGEE, per germline.

The chain joins TRBV27 to TRBJ2-7; 7 bases agree with TRBD2. V was pared by 5 bases and J by 6 bases, with 10 bases of the junction left unmatched. Germline CDR1 is MNHEY and CDR2 is SMNVEV (reference sequence). There are 14 residues in the CDR3. Written as DNA, the CDR3 is TGTGCCAGCAGTGAAAGGCCTAGCGGAGGCGAGCAGTACTTC. This codes for CASSERPSGGEQYF.

The chain uses TRBV18 and TRBJ2-7, with 11 bases aligning to TRBD2. The V and J ends lost 0 bases and 1 base, in that order; junction bases with no gene match: 5. Germline-derived CDR1 and CDR2 are KGHSH and LQKENI. The length of the CDR3 is 17 residues. The CDR3 sequence: CASSPPGVAGGSYEQYF. CDR3 DNA sequence: TGTGCCAGCTCACCACCAGGGGTAGCGGGAGGGTCCTACGAGCAGTACTTC.

This chain links TRBV19 with TRBJ1-3; the match to TRBD1 covers 9 bases. V dropped 5 bases and J dropped 0; count of bases not matched to a gene: 11. CDR3 length: 18 residues. Germline loops: CDR1 LNHDA, CDR2 SQIVND (reference sequence). CDR3 DNA: TGTGCCAGTAGTTCGAAAAGGGACAGGGCCCACTCTGGAAACACCATATATTTT. This gives the protein CASSSKRDRAHSGNTIYF.

This chain uses TRBV19 with TRBJ2-2, with a weak D call TRBD1 (5 bases). Trimming removed 4 bases from V and 0 bases from J, with 6 bases in between. Germline V gives CDR1 LNHDA, CDR2 SQIVND (reference sequence). The CDR3 consists of 14 residues. CDR3 protein: CASSSRANTGELFF. In nucleotides, the CDR3 is TGTGCCAGTAGTAGCAGGGCGAACACCGGGGAGCTGTTTTTT.

In its sample, this clone was seen a few times. The rearrangement uses TRBV15 and TRBJ2-5; TRBD2 matches at 10 bases. CDR3 length equals 16 residues. Trimming took 3 bases from V and 5 from J; bases not matched to a gene: 9. Per germline, CDR1 LNHNV and CDR2 YYDKDF (reference sequence). The CDR3 DNA sequence: TGTGCCACCAGCAGGGTAATAGCGGGAGGTGGTGAGACCCAGTACTTC. Its translation is CATSRVIAGGGETQYF.

V gene TRBV7-8 combines with J gene TRBJ1-5; D is ambiguous. The CDR3 is 13 amino acids. V shed 1 base and J shed 8 bases, with 9 bases lying between them. The germline gives CDR1 SGHVS, CDR2 FQNEAQ. The CDR3 reads CASSLGEIKPQHF. For the CDR3, the DNA is TGTGCCAGCAGCTTAGGGGAGATCAAGCCCCAGCATTTT.

This clone has just a few counts. This chain uses TRBV19 with TRBJ1-3; 7 bases are shared with TRBD1. This CDR3 has 17 amino acids. After removal of 9 bases from V and 0 bases from J, the junction contained 14 bases not matched to a gene. Germline V gene data show CDR1 as LNHDA and CDR2 as SQIVND (reference sequence). CDR3 DNA sequence: TGTGCCAGCTCCCCACGCGGACAGGCGAACTCTGGAAACACCATATATTTT. This gives the protein CASSPRGQANSGNTIYF.

This chain connects TRBV15 to TRBJ1-1; a possible D gene is TRBD1 (5 bases). Trimming stripped 1 base from V and 4 bases from J, with 19 bases between. Germline assignment: CDR1 LNHNV and CDR2 YYDKDF (reference sequence). CDR3 size: 17 residues. CDR3 loop: CATSRGGAEAIATEAFF. The CDR3 DNA reads TGTGCCACCAGCAGAGGGGGCGCCGAGGCGATTGCCACTGAAGCTTTCTTT.

This chain uses TRBV29-1 with TRBJ1-1; D gene ambiguous. Per germline, CDR1 SQVTM and CDR2 ANQGSEA. V was shortened by 3 bases and J by 7 bases, with 15 bases between the two germline ends. The CDR3 extends over 13 amino acids. In DNA, the CDR3 is TGCAGCGTTGAGACGGTCGGCAGGATTGAAGCTTTCTTT. Residues: CSVETVGRIEAFF.

This clone was seen repeatedly, ten times or more. The chain joins TRBV5-1 to TRBJ2-7; tentative D call: TRBD2 (6 bases). Looked up from germline, CDR1 is SGHRS and CDR2 is YFSETQ. Between the trimmed V and J ends, which lost 3 bases and 3 bases, there was a span of 13 bases. CDR3 length: 14 residues. The CDR3, as DNA: TGCGCCAGCAGCTCCTACGGGACTCTCTACGAGCAGTACTTC. Encoded protein: CASSSYGTLYEQYF.

The chain couples TRBV9 to TRBJ2-3; 10 nucleotides match TRBD1. The CDR3 sequence is 16 residues long. The junction had 4 bases not matched to a gene; V was cut back by 0 bases and J by 3 bases. Germline values: CDR1 SGDLS, CDR2 YYNGEE. This chain's CDR3 is CASSVGGQGMTDTQYF. The CDR3 nucleotides are TGTGCCAGCAGCGTAGGGGGACAGGGGATGACAGATACGCAGTATTTT.

This chain links TRBV5-1 with TRBJ2-7; 11 bases line up with TRBD2. Losses at the gene ends were 2 bases for V and 3 bases for J; bases not matched to a gene: 7. In germline, CDR1 is SGHRS, CDR2 YFSETQ. The CDR3 runs to 16 residues. CDR3 amino acids: CASSLGVGTSGYEQYF. The CDR3 DNA reads TGCGCCAGCAGCTTAGGGGTTGGGACTAGCGGCTACGAGCAGTACTTC.

This clone appeared a few times. The chain uses TRBV5-1 and TRBJ1-4, with TRBD1 identical over 7 bases. Germline CDR1 SGHRS, CDR2 YFSETQ. This CDR3 has 15 amino acids. The ends lost 4 bases at V and 0 bases at J; junction bases unmatched: 3. CDR3 DNA sequence: TGCGCCAGCAGCACGGGACAGCCAACTAATGAAAAACTGTTTTTT. As protein: CASSTGQPTNEKLFF.

This clone turned up a few times. This sequence joins TRBV4-1 and TRBJ1-2, with TRBD1 matching 8 bases. CDR1 is MGHRA, CDR2 YSYEKL, per germline. CDR3 length: 12 residues. With 4 bases clipped from V and 8 bases from J, the junction kept 3 bases outside the gene matches. CDR3 protein: CASSLTGAGYTF. DNA of the CDR3: TGCGCCAGCAGCCTGACAGGGGCCGGCTACACCTTC.

The J gene is TRBJ1-5, the V gene TRBV6-6; weak D call: TRBD1 (6 bases). Trimming left V 6 bases short and J 0 bases short, with 15 bases between. The CDR3 totals 16 residues. Germline values: CDR1 MNHNY, CDR2 SVGAGI (reference sequence). The CDR3 DNA follows: TGTGCCAGCAGGGTATCAGGGGCCTTTAGCAATCAGCCCCAGCATTTT. It translates to CASRVSGAFSNQPQHF.

The rearrangement links TRBV18 to TRBJ2-1; TRBD1 matches at 10 bases. This CDR3 region has 15 residues. Germline CDR1 and CDR2: KGHSH and LQKENI. V dropped 4 bases and J dropped 3; count of bases not matched to a gene: 3. In DNA, the CDR3 is TGTGCCAGCTCACGGGACAGGGGAGACTACAATGAGCAGTTCTTC. This codes for CASSRDRGDYNEQFF.

This clone was seen a few times. The chain recombines TRBV4-1 with TRBJ1-3; no clear D gene. The germline V gene has CDR1 MGHRA and CDR2 YSYEKL. The CDR3 length is 15 residues. Trimming took 0 bases from V and 1 from J, leaving 7 bases between them. Here the CDR3 reads CASSQELFSGNTIYF. Written as DNA, the CDR3 is TGCGCCAGCAGCCAAGAACTGTTTTCTGGAAACACCATATATTTT.

This chain uses TRBV5-1 with TRBJ2-1; TRBD2 matches 8 bases. Germline V CDR1 and CDR2: SGHRS, YFSETQ. V shed 0 bases, J shed 7 bases, and the junction held 6 bases outside the gene matches. The CDR3 is made up of 15 amino acids. The CDR3 nucleotides are TGCGCCAGCAGCTTGGATCCGGGAGGGCCGAATGAGCAGTTCTTC. Protein sequence: CASSLDPGGPNEQFF.

This clone was observed a handful of times. The V and J genes are TRBV9 and TRBJ2-1; TRBD1 matches 8 bases. CDR1 and CDR2 from the germline V gene are SGDLS and YYNGEE. J was trimmed by 4 bases and V by 4 bases; bases with no gene match: 22. CDR3 length: 20 amino acids. As DNA, the CDR3 is TGTGCCAGCAGCCTCGGGACAGGTGAACAACTTATTATCCCGTACAATGAGCAGTTCTTC. This gives the protein CASSLGTGEQLIIPYNEQFF.

This clone was observed a few times. The rearrangement links TRBV5-4 to TRBJ1-1; 8 bases fit TRBD1. Germline V gene data show CDR1 as SGHNT and CDR2 as YYREEE (reference sequence). The J segment lost 5 bases and the V segment lost 0 bases, leaving 3 bases of the junction unmatched. The CDR3 spans 14 residues. In DNA, the CDR3 is TGTGCCAGCAGCTTGGGACAGGGGAGGACTGAAGCTTTCTTT. This codes for CASSLGQGRTEAFF.